This TCR beta chain came from a study of T cell repertoires in ileal Crohn's disease. This clone was counted a single time. Each sample's TCRB immunosequencing used roughly 500 nanograms of biopsy DNA. Some clones are missing from TCRdb's copy, which holds only in-frame ones; the method was immunoSEQ multiplex PCR. The sample consists of about 2,500 clones, 90% to 98% of them appearing once. J was trimmed by 4 bases and V by 5 bases; bases with no gene match: 6. Germline CDR1 reads MNHEY; CDR2 reads SMNVEV (reference sequence). This CDR3 has 15 residues. The chain joins TRBV27 to TRBJ2-7; 12 bases are a match to TRBD2. This TCR came from an adult with Crohn's disease. Sequenced: ileal tissue. DNA for the CDR3: TGTGCCAGCAGTCCTACTAGCGGGAGGCATTACGAGCAGTACTTC. Protein sequence: CASSPTSGRHYEQYF.